The text below deals with one T cell receptor beta chain. This clone was detected only a few times. There is no known antigen for this receptor. Nothing much larger sits one base from this clone, and base qualities are not available. The sample comes from a study of cytomegalovirus exposure and HLA in healthy donors (dated by TCRdb to about 2017). About the full investigation: An earlier analysis of 587 of the donors reported about 280 Gb of sequence data and 100 million to 120 million unique TCR beta sequences obtained from around 180 million T cells. The number of typed donors differed by locus: about 629-640 for A, B, C, DRB1 and DQB1; 500 to 550 for DQA1; about 600 for DPA1; and some 450 for DPB1. High-throughput TCR immunosequencing, statistical association of individual TCRs with disease status, and machine learning were combined to predict cytomegalovirus infection status. Besides the first cohort of roughly 700 subjects, a separate validation cohort made up of over 95 different subjects was used. In an earlier analysis of 500 to 650 of the donors, high-throughput TCR beta sequencing was used to judge whether each TCR beta V gene segment behaved as functional or pseudogenic. The aim of the study was to test whether cataloging public T cell receptors could identify signatures of past pathogen exposure. Roughly 5 DR-DQ haplotypes were handled as single units for association and clustering, since linkage in the cohort was strong. Both class I and class II loci were covered by HLA typing, at four-digit resolution. Using immunosequencing, the study profiled T cell repertoires from fewer than 850 subjects and related those repertoires to cytomegalovirus serostatus. A later genetic analysis used genome-wide SNP genotypes for about three fifths of the 666 donors, treating that subset as a discovery cohort. Alongside the repertoire data, information on donor age, sex, ethnicity and CMV serostatus was compiled. A later analysis re-analyzed previously published TCR beta repertoires from roughly 630 donors and added high-resolution HLA genotyping to study TCR occurrence patterns. Approximately 300 gigabases of sequencing data and some 85 million unique TCR sequences were included in an early release covering several hundred HLA-typed donors. Every repertoire in the discovery cohort had been generated on one and the same sequencing platform. Among the roughly 370 genotyped donors, about 85% belonged to the genetic ancestry cluster associated with self-reported Caucasian donors. The later analysis used no new phenotypic data to find candidate immune exposures, relying instead on TCR beta sequences and their occurrence across donors. Among a few hundred genotyped donors of the cohort, an average of about 240,000 unique TCR beta nucleotide sequences were sequenced per donor, 15% to 20% of them non-productive. What the work shows at the level of the full study, not this receptor alone: A further reported finding was that TCR beta sequences accurately predicted the HLA-A and HLA-B alleles for most subjects in the first cohort. The classifier was reported to diagnose cytomegalovirus status with high specificity and sensitivity in both the original cohort and the validation cohort. Seventeen rarely observed V segments, including chromosome 9 orphons, were excluded from the earlier analysis of some 590 of the donors because counts were too low. Because the 87-base-pair reads could not distinguish some IMGT-functional V segments, including TRBV6-2 and TRBV6-3, those segments were excluded. The authors suggested that the approach could potentially be generalized to other disease states and immunological phenotypes. In a later analysis, the rate of TCR association differed among HLA loci, with DRB1 alleles having the most associated TCRs and HLA-C alleles having the fewest. According to a later analysis, parvovirus B19, influenza, CMV and Epstein-Barr virus appeared linked to several top co-occurrence clusters. V-gene and J-gene trimming of TCR beta chains was associated with a missense DCLRE1C variant in a later genetic analysis, and the association was replicated in an independent cohort. According to a later genetic analysis, donors in an Asian-associated ancestry cluster had fewer N-insertions in productive TCRs than the approximately 690-donor mean. While some public TCRs were present in many individuals, most TCR sequences turned up only very rarely across donors. When HLA alleles, especially DR and DQ, strongly co-occurred, TCR associations were difficult to assign to individual alleles. A later analysis found that most CMV-associated TCR beta chains appeared HLA-restricted, with HLA associations seemingly driven largely by CMV exposure. Linkage disequilibrium might explain the correlated functional status among segregating V segments, but an unknown experimental factor could not be excluded. The study listed 170 or so TCR beta chains as associated with cytomegalovirus. This cohort had only TCR beta chains sequenced, and the lack of alpha or paired-chain data limited which features could be detected. A few of the identified cytomegalovirus-associated TCR beta chains were confirmed in vitro to be specific for cytomegalovirus antigens. In an earlier analysis of over 550 of the donors, most TCR beta V segments were observed in productive rearrangements about 87% or about 30% of the time, broadly matching IMGT annotations. The only immune exposure information available for the cohort was CMV serostatus. HLA typing was unavailable for some donors at each locus, so association tests used only the typed subset. A cluster of highly shared sequence variants was judged likely to be a technical artifact of the sequencing pipeline. In a later analysis, HLA-associated TCR beta chains were found to be more clonally expanded and to have lower generation probabilities than equally common non-associated chains. Sequencing depth was assumed to be roughly uniform across donors in the presence/absence analyses, though that assumption may not hold. A later analysis associated 17,000 or so TCR beta sequences with specific HLA alleles at a false discovery rate of 0.05.

Library method: the immunoSEQ multiplex PCR assay. For the multiplex PCR, a mixture combining 60 forward primers for TCR Vbeta segments and 13 reverse primers for TCR Jbeta segments was used. Amplification of the CDR3 region of rearranged TCR beta genes was performed with a multiplex PCR assay on genomic DNA. The Illumina HiSeq System was used to sequence the amplified TCR beta libraries as 87-base-pair reads. In the authors' own workflow: Across the 600 to 700 repertoires, a later analysis counted roughly 77 million unique TCR beta chains, some 11 million of which were shared by at least two donors. Raw reads were error-corrected and collapsed into unique sequences by a nearest-neighbor algorithm in which closely related sequences were merged to remove PCR and sequencing errors. CDR3 sequences were aligned to IMGT reference sequences to assign V, D and J gene segments. For a sequence to be retained, a match of at least six nucleotides was required to both a V gene segment and a J gene segment. Rearrangements were called productive when the CDR3 lacked stop codons and stayed in frame with V and J; all others were non-productive. Following IMGT convention, CDR3 was defined as the stretch from the second conserved V-encoded cysteine to the conserved J-encoded phenylalanine. The earlier analysis of about 560 of the donors excluded any sequence lacking an unambiguous match to a single V gene segment. An earlier analysis of around 600 of the donors classified V segments as functional when productive rearrangements were above 56.7% and as segregating when the standard deviation between donors was above 5%. A statistical classification framework was developed to diagnose cytomegalovirus status using the catalog of TCR beta chain sequences. In a later analysis, TCR nucleotide sequences were compared against IMGT/GENE-DB human TR gene sequences so that V and J genes could be assigned. A later analysis assigned CDR3 sequences and most-parsimonious VDJ recombination scenarios with the TCRdist pipeline. In a later analysis, every TCR beta chain was defined by the combination of its CDR3 amino acid sequence and its V-gene family, and reads without a unique V-gene family were dropped. As a way to deal with suspected cross-contamination and a sequencing artifact, a later analysis dropped nearly 600 nucleotide sequences that were highly shared and had low generation probability. In a later analysis, a clonal expansion index for each public chain was calculated from normalized within-repertoire ranks of inferred template counts. In a later analysis, generation probabilities were computed using a VDJ recombination model fitted to out-of-frame rearrangements, and the results were checked against IGoR. Hypergeometric tests were used in a later analysis to score TCR-TCR, TCR-HLA and TCR-CMV co-occurrence, with a repertoire-size bias correction applied to the TCR pairs. A later analysis estimated false discovery rates by permuting HLA or CMV assignments 20 times. In a later analysis, co-occurring TCRs were grouped using DBSCAN, and TCRdist sequence similarity was added for clustering within HLA-allele-positive subsets. Repertoires with fewer than 30,000 or more than 120,000 public chains were left out of co-occurrence clustering, as were a few repertoires with anomalous nucleotide sharing. TCRdb limited this immuneACCESS table to in-frame rearrangements with V and J called. A share of clones is missing; checked studies link under half to unresolved V genes, and the rest is unexplained. V and J calls plus clone size are reproduced from that table; the DNA served to infer D and trimming. For this sample the table gives 210,000 or so clones, of which 76% were detected only once. Of the sample, 0.63% is held by the ten largest clones.

Compared with germline, V lacks 8 bases and J lacks 4 bases; bases without a gene match: 7. The germline V gene provides CDR1 MGHDK and CDR2 SYGVNS. Taken from cysteine to phenylalanine, the CDR3 has 13 residues. Of the read, only the CDR3 DNA is kept; its 39 bases are in frame from base 1. The cohort consisted of 670 or so healthy bone marrow donors. At the time of sampling, all cohort members were nominally healthy, though unrecorded immune exposures were likely present. The donor tested CMV seronegative, placing the donor among the 300 to 450 seronegative members of the cohort. Each donor provided a peripheral blood sample, and peripheral blood mononuclear cells were used for TCR beta sequencing. Genomic DNA extraction from the blood cell samples was performed with the Qiagen DNeasy Blood Extraction Kit.

This receptor was taken from a man between 18 and 35 years old in good health and CMV-seronegative. The sequenced material came from PBMCs. The chain uses TRBV25-1 and TRBJ1-1, with 7 bases matching TRBD1. The CDR3: CASLARGLTEAFF. The sequence in DNA is TGTGCCAGCCTGGCGAGGGGGCTCACTGAAGCTTTCTTT.